The clone carrying this TCR beta chain was detected only once. From germline, CDR1 is WNHNN and CDR2 SYGVQD (reference sequence). The CDR3 is made up of 15 amino acids. Trimming left V 2 bases short and J 0 bases short, with 9 bases between. Produced via immunoSEQ multiplex PCR; TCRdb's table is partial and in-frame only. The sample holds 67,000 or so clones, over 95% seen once. This specimen belongs to a study of technical replicates of blood from four donors. The chain has TRBV10-1 and TRBJ2-3, with TRBD2 as a possible D gene (5 bases). The sequence was obtained from a human donor in good health. The sequenced material came from T cells isolated from PBMCs. CDR3 in DNA: TGCGCCAGCAGTGAGGAGCGGCCTAGCACAGATACGCAGTATTTT. Translating gives CASSEERPSTDTQYF.